One sample yielded the 27 T cell receptor beta chains listed below, sequenced in a study of blood T cell repertoires in COVID-19. This table comes from immunoSEQ multiplex PCR, and its TCRdb copy is limited to in-frame clones, with some not included. Seen here are a few hundred thousand clones, around 89% observed once, and the top ten hold approximately 3.7%. Sequencing was done on a sample of PBMCs or T cells enriched from blood (not recorded which). The receptors were sampled from a woman in her 30s who had recovered from COVID-19.

The rearrangement uses TRBV10-3 and TRBJ1-5; TRBD1 matches 7 bases. Per the germline V gene, CDR1 is ENHRY and CDR2 is SYGVKD. Trimming removed 0 bases from V and 4 bases from J; junction bases left unmatched: 3. This CDR3 region has 15 residues. CDR3 protein: CAISESGQFNQPQHF. The CDR3 nucleotides read TGTGCCATCAGTGAGTCGGGACAGTTTAATCAGCCCCAGCATTTT.

The chain combines TRBV10-3 with TRBJ1-1; TRBD1 matches 9 bases. In germline, CDR1 is ENHRY, CDR2 SYGVKD. The CDR3 extends over 17 amino acids. The junction had 9 bases not matched to a gene; V was cut back by 4 bases and J by 0 bases. The CDR3 here is CAISGTLWDRVNTEAFF. The CDR3 nucleotides are TGTGCCATCAGTGGAACTTTATGGGACAGGGTGAACACTGAAGCTTTCTTT.

The V call is TRBV4-3, the J call TRBJ1-6; 7 bases align to TRBD1. The germline V gene has CDR1 LGHNA and CDR2 YSLEER. The CDR3 is made up of 16 amino acids. V was pared by 3 bases and J by 9 bases, with 11 bases of the junction left unmatched. The CDR3 loop reads CASSQNKGQIGSPLHF. CDR3 coding DNA: TGCGCCAGCAGCCAGAATAAGGGACAGATTGGTTCACCCCTCCACTTT.

This clone was observed a few times. Written as DNA, the CDR3 is TGTGCCAGCAGCTTAAACGCAGGGGGGAATGAGCAGTTCTTC. Protein product: CASSLNAGGNEQFF. The V gene is TRBV7-3, the J gene TRBJ2-1; D perhaps matches TRBD1 (7 bases). There are 14 residues in the CDR3. Trimming removed 1 base from V and 7 bases from J, with 11 bases in between. Germline V gene lookup returns CDR1 SGHTA and CDR2 FQGTGA.

V is TRBV4-3 and J is TRBJ1-1; D call uncertain. Trimming cost V 0 bases and J 2 bases, with 13 bases left between them. CDR1 is LGHNA and CDR2 is YSLEER in the germline V gene. CDR3 size: 16 residues. CDR3 nucleotide sequence: TGCGCCAGCAGCCAAGAAATCACCCAGTTTAACACTGAAGCTTTCTTT. This translates into CASSQEITQFNTEAFF.

CDR3: CAIRGARETGANVLTF. The CDR3 DNA reads TGTGCCATCAGGGGGGCGAGAGAAACTGGGGCCAACGTCCTGACTTTC. V gene TRBV10-3 combines with J gene TRBJ2-6; TRBD1 is a possible D gene (6 bases). Trimming took 6 bases from V and 2 from J, leaving 14 bases between them. This CDR3 comprises 16 residues. CDR1 is ENHRY and CDR2 is SYGVKD in the germline V gene.

This chain connects TRBV5-4 to TRBJ2-7; 15 positions match TRBD2. V gave up 4 bases and J gave up 3 bases; unmatched junction bases: 8. This CDR3 has 17 amino acids. CDR1 is SGHNT and CDR2 is YYREEE in the germline V gene (reference sequence). CDR3 residues: CASSPGTSGRSRYEQYF. The DNA for the CDR3 is TGTGCCAGCAGCCCCGGGACTAGCGGGAGGAGTCGCTACGAGCAGTACTTC.

V usage is TRBV6-4 and J usage is TRBJ2-2, with D unclear. Looked up from germline, CDR1 is MRHNA and CDR2 is SNTAGT. This CDR3 is built from 15 residues. V dropped 2 bases and J dropped 2 bases, with 9 bases sitting between them. In DNA, the CDR3 is TGTGCCAGCAGTGACGGGCCAGGAAACACCGGGGAGCTGTTTTTT. Translated, it gives CASSDGPGNTGELFF.

This clone appeared once. The chain has TRBV27 and TRBJ1-2; 7 bases match TRBD1. Per germline, CDR1 MNHEY and CDR2 SMNVEV (reference sequence). V lost 5 bases to trimming and J lost 3 bases; unmatched junction nucleotides: 9. The CDR3 length is 15 residues. The CDR3 DNA is TGTGCCAGCAGTCTCGACTCGACAGGGTACTATGGCTACACCTTC. Translating gives CASSLDSTGYYGYTF.

Only one count was recorded for this clone. The chain links TRBV11-2 to TRBJ1-2; weak D call: TRBD1 (6 bases). Germline V gene sequence: CDR1 SGHAT, CDR2 FQNNGV. This CDR3 is 11 amino acids long. With 4 bases removed from V and 12 bases from J, the gap between germline ends came to 12 bases. The CDR3 DNA follows: TGTGCCAGCAGCTCTCGAGGGACAAACACCTTC. Its translation: CASSSRGTNTF.

The chain has TRBV24-1 and TRBJ1-1; D gene ambiguous. Germline V CDR1 and CDR2: KGHDR, SFDVKD. The V gene lost 7 bases and the J gene lost 1 base, with 6 bases spanning the gap. The CDR3 contains 12 residues. The CDR3 loop is CATRGGNTEAFF. CDR3 nucleotide sequence: TGTGCCACCAGAGGAGGGAACACTGAAGCTTTCTTT.

J is TRBJ2-1 and V is TRBV7-2; 7 bases line up with TRBD1. V was clipped by 5 bases and J by 1 base; unmatched bases: 11. The CDR3 has 17 residues. The germline CDR1 and CDR2 sequences are SGHTA and FQGNSA. CDR3 sequence reads: CASSLQGVRLSYNEQFF. The CDR3 bases are TGTGCCAGCAGCCTCCAGGGGGTGCGGTTATCCTACAATGAGCAGTTCTTC.

This clone was seen only a few times. The CDR3 nucleotides read TGTGCCAGCAGCGTACCAGGACTAGCCAATGAGCAGTTCTTC. Its translation: CASSVPGLANEQFF. The V gene is TRBV9, the J gene TRBJ2-1; 8 nucleotides agree with TRBD2. The V and J ends lost 1 base and 6 bases, in that order; junction bases with no gene match: 3. CDR3 length: 14 residues. Germline-derived CDR1 and CDR2 are SGDLS and YYNGEE. Based on the CDR3 plus reference TRBV9 and TRBJ2-1, the full variable domain is DSGVTQTPKHLITATGQRVTLRCSPRSGDLSVYWYQQSLDQGLQFLIQYYNGEERAKGNILERFSAQQFPDLHSELNLSSLELGDSALYFCASSVPGLANEQFFGPGTRLTVL.

The chain joins TRBV24-1 to TRBJ2-2; 7 bases agree with TRBD1. This CDR3 comprises 16 residues. The V and J ends lost 1 base and 7 bases, in that order; junction bases with no gene match: 8. Germline V gene data show CDR1 as KGHDR and CDR2 as SFDVKD. CDR3 loop: CATSDFNRGPGGELFF. For the CDR3, the DNA is TGTGCCACCAGTGATTTTAACAGGGGCCCGGGCGGGGAGCTGTTTTTT.

The genes are TRBV6-2 or TRBV6-3 and TRBJ2-1; 10 bases are shared with TRBD1. Germline trimming cut 5 bases from V and 4 bases from J; bases unmatched to any gene: 8. The CDR3 is made up of 16 amino acids. Germline V gives CDR1 MNHEY, CDR2 SVGEGT. CDR3 nucleotide sequence: TGTGCCAGCAGTCCGTCGCGGGACAGGGGATACAATGAGCAGTTCTTC. It codes for CASSPSRDRGYNEQFF.

The V gene is TRBV6-2 or TRBV6-3, the J gene TRBJ1-1; TRBD1 agrees at 9 bases. Germline assignment: CDR1 MNHEY and CDR2 SVGEGT. Trimming at V came to 6 bases and at J to 2 bases, leaving 10 bases not matched to a gene. This CDR3 region has 16 residues. In DNA form, the CDR3 reads TGTGCCAGCAGCTCCGTTCCGGGACAGGGAAACACTGAAGCTTTCTTT. Amino acids: CASSSVPGQGNTEAFF.

The chain combines TRBV2 with TRBJ1-3, with D possibly matching TRBD1 (6 bases). The CDR3 is made up of 17 amino acids. The V gene lost 0 bases and the J gene lost 5 bases, with 17 bases spanning the gap. In germline, CDR1 is SNHLY, CDR2 FYNNEI. Here the CDR3 DNA reads TGTGCCAGCAGTGAAGCGCCGAACAGGGCAATTAGAAACACCATATATTTT. Its translation: CASSEAPNRAIRNTIYF.

The V call is TRBV4-3, the J call TRBJ2-1, with D possibly matching TRBD2 (5 bases). CDR3 length equals 16 residues. The V and J ends lost 0 bases and 0 bases respectively, with 9 bases between them. Germline V gives CDR1 LGHNA, CDR2 YSLEER. CDR3 in DNA: TGCGCCAGCAGCCAAGAAGGTGGGAGCTCCTACAATGAGCAGTTCTTC. This translates into CASSQEGGSSYNEQFF.

The V call is TRBV11-2, the J call TRBJ1-2, with D possibly being TRBD1 (5 bases). V lost 3 bases, J lost 4 bases, and 6 bases lay in between. The CDR3 has 12 residues. CDR1 is SGHAT and CDR2 is FQNNGV in the germline V gene. The CDR3 here is CASSFDSYGYTF. CDR3 nucleotide sequence: TGTGCCAGCAGCTTTGACAGCTATGGCTACACCTTC.

A single count supports this clone. The J gene is TRBJ2-2, the V gene TRBV3-1 (or the pseudogene TRBV3-2); 7 nucleotides agree with TRBD2. CDR1 and CDR2 from the germline V gene are LGHDT and YNNKEL (reference sequence). V was clipped by 4 bases and J by 3 bases; unmatched bases: 5. The CDR3 consists of 15 residues. The CDR3 bases are TGTGCCAGCAGCCTGGGGGGGAGTTACACCGGGGAGCTGTTTTTT. It specifies CASSLGGSYTGELFF.

The chain has TRBV10-3 and TRBJ1-2; tentative D call: TRBD1 (6 bases). Germline values: CDR1 ENHRY, CDR2 SYGVKD. The CDR3 is 14 residues long. The V gene lost 6 bases and the J gene lost 3 bases, with 14 bases spanning the gap. This chain's CDR3 is CAISEGGGDYGYTF. The DNA for the CDR3 is TGTGCCATCAGCGAGGGGGGAGGGGACTATGGCTACACCTTC.

V and J are TRBV27 and TRBJ2-7, with D tentatively TRBD2 (5 bases). V shed 5 bases and J shed 0 bases, with 20 bases lying between them. The germline V gene has CDR1 MNHEY and CDR2 SMNVEV (reference sequence). This CDR3 has 17 amino acids. The CDR3 loop is CASSPVVRVTSSYEQYF. The CDR3 coding sequence is TGTGCCAGCAGTCCCGTTGTTAGAGTTACTAGCTCCTACGAGCAGTACTTC.

This clone was detected only a few times. The chain has TRBV19 and TRBJ1-3, with 8 bases lining up with TRBD1. This CDR3 spans 16 amino acids. Germline CDR1 LNHDA, CDR2 SQIVND (reference sequence). The V and J ends lost 6 bases and 3 bases, in that order; junction bases with no gene match: 10. As DNA, the CDR3 is TGTGCCAGTAGCTCAGACAGGGGAATTATTGGAAACACCATATATTTT. It encodes CASSSDRGIIGNTIYF.

The chain employs TRBV3-1 (or the pseudogene TRBV3-2) and TRBJ1-1, with D maybe TRBD1 (5 bases). The ends were cut back, 4 bases at V and 0 bases at J, with 12 bases in the middle. The CDR3 totals 15 residues. The germline V gene has CDR1 LGHDT and CDR2 YNNKEL (reference sequence). The CDR3 sequence: CASSPGAILNTEAFF. CDR3 nucleotides: TGTGCCAGCAGCCCTGGGGCCATCCTGAACACTGAAGCTTTCTTT.

Comments on this clone: The sample contains more than one DNA sequence encoding this CDR3. The CDR3 region is CASRTGGSDTGELFF. The CDR3 DNA reads as TGTGCCAGCAGGACAGGGGGCTCGGACACCGGGGAGCTGTTTTTT. This rearrangement joins TRBV28 to TRBJ2-2; 10 bases are shared with TRBD1. This CDR3 is 15 amino acids long. V trimming: 6 bases; J trimming: 3 bases; junction bases outside the gene matches: 4. CDR1 MDHEN and CDR2 SYDVKM come from the germline V gene.

J is TRBJ1-1 and V is TRBV30, with D unclear. Trimming shortened V by 0 bases and J by 11 bases, and 16 bases separated the two germline ends. The CDR3 has 13 residues. Germline V gene sequence: CDR1 GTSNPN, CDR2 SVGIG (reference sequence). The CDR3 spells CAWSVDSIPRAFF. The CDR3 bases are TGTGCCTGGAGTGTCGACTCGATCCCTCGGGCTTTCTTT.

This chain links TRBV5-1 with TRBJ2-1, with 11 nucleotides matching TRBD2. The CDR3 is 15 residues long. Germline V gene sequence: CDR1 SGHRS, CDR2 YFSETQ. The junction had 6 bases not matched to a gene; V was cut back by 4 bases and J by 6 bases. CDR3 DNA sequence: TGCGCCAGCAGCCCTAGCGGGGGGCGGTCCAATGAGCAGTTCTTC. Its protein is CASSPSGGRSNEQFF.